The entry below describes one T cell receptor (beta chain). The V end lost 0 bases, the J end lost 3 bases, and 12 bases lay between the germline ends. The CDR3 runs 15 residues. Germline V lookup: CDR1 LNHNV, CDR2 YYDKDF (reference sequence). Sequencing used immunoSEQ multiplex PCR; TCRdb keeps in-frame clones, though not all of them. The sample includes 75,000 to 95,000 clones, roughly 94% seen only once; the top ten take roughly 0.23%. This entry comes from a study of technical replicates of blood from four donors. This receptor was identified in a human donor in good health. Sequenced input: T cells isolated from PBMCs. The chain employs TRBV15 and TRBJ2-7; perhaps TRBD1 as D (6 bases). In DNA, the CDR3 is TGTGCCACCAGCAGAGATCGGGGACACAACTACGAGCAGTACTTC. Its translation: CATSRDRGHNYEQYF. Together with reference TRBV15 and TRBJ2-7, the CDR3 gives the full variable domain: DAMVIQNPRYQVTQFGKPVTLSCSQTLNHNVMYWYQQKSSQAPKLLFHYYDKDFNNEADTPDNFQSRRPNTSFCFLDIRSPGLGDTAMYLCATSRDRGHNYEQYFGPGTRLTVT.